The sequence of this T cell receptor (beta chain) was determined in a study of blood T cell repertoires in COVID-19. Overall study: The United States, Italy and Spain were the sources of the acute and convalescent COVID-19 samples. The cDNA or gDNA used as material had been derived from T cells, B-cell-depleted T cells, or PBMCs.

In the original processing: Scientists estimated how many nucleated cells there were by amplifying reference gene primers. Repertoires were generated with immunoSEQ multiplex PCR, while TCRdb's copy carries only in-frame clones and drops some. The V and J calls and clone size are taken from that table; D and trimming were inferred from the DNA. The table includes roughly 440,000 clones, approximately 88% detected once. Seattle patient enrollment occurred during active infection, with longitudinal follow-up thereafter. Germline lookup yields CDR1 LNHDA and CDR2 SQIVND (reference sequence). Between the trimmed V and J ends, which lost 5 bases and 6 bases, there was a span of 14 bases. This CDR3 is built from 14 residues.

Sequencing was performed on peripheral blood. The chain joins TRBV19 to TRBJ2-1; TRBD2 is a possible D gene (5 bases). The clonotype comes from a woman in her 50s with COVID-19, enrolled during active disease. CDR3 nucleotide sequence: TGTGCCAGTAGTGGGTCGAGGGCCTCCAATGAGCAGTTCTTC. As protein: CASSGSRASNEQFF.